This T cell receptor beta chain was sequenced during a study of T cells expressing NK-cell markers. Across the study: Obtained from sorted CD3+CD56+NKG2C+, CD3+CD56+NKG2C- and CD3+CD56-NKG2C+ T cells were the TCR beta repertoires.

Scientists made TCR beta cDNA using 5'RACE template switching with UMIs. TCRdb reprocessed the 5' RACE reads, with one entry per CDR3 protein and no DNA. Its table lists 400,000 to 450,000 distinct CDR3 sequences. Germline V gene sequence: CDR1 LGHNA, CDR2 YSLEER. This CDR3 is 15 amino acids long. The clonotype comes from a woman aged 18-70 years in good health. Sample: blood T cells: a sorted CD56 or NKG2C T cell subset, CD4+ or CD8+ T cells, or bulk PBMC T cells (not recorded which). This sequence joins TRBV4-3 and TRBJ2-5; TCRdb proposes TRBD2, but this gene call is untestable without DNA. CDR3 residues: CASSQGAGGIETQYF.